One T cell receptor (beta chain) is described in this entry. This clonotype was seen at least ten times. Its antigen has not been determined. No much larger clone exists at a distance of one base, and base qualities are not known. The sample comes from a study of CD8+CD57+ T cells in acquired aplastic anemia (dated by TCRdb to between 2017 and 2018). About the study as a whole: DNA extracted from sorted CD4+ and CD8+ cells had a mean of around 3 ug, with a range of 0.2 to 27.4 ug. For healthy donor samples, the average read count was roughly 9.9 million for CD4+ cells and 11 million to 13 million for CD8+ cells.

TCR repertoires of sorted CD4+ and CD8+ blood T cells from severe aplastic anemia patients and healthy subjects were deep-sequenced in the study. Ficoll-Paque density gradient centrifugation was used to isolate peripheral blood mononuclear cells. CD4+ and CD8+ T cells were sorted by FACS or magnetic beads before DNA extraction. According to the germline V gene, CDR1 reads SGHAT and CDR2 reads FQNNGV. The CDR3 runs 14 amino acids, cysteine and phenylalanine included. The only DNA kept is the CDR3, 42 bases in frame from the first base. V and J are truncated by 7 bases and 4 bases respectively, leaving an intervening sequence of 14 bases. The study at large found these results: Around 28 CD8+ CDR3 sequences were found to be shared between patients and controls, but these sequences appeared to be highly expressed in patients and within the immunodominant clones of the patients. CD8+ Simpson's diversity did not differ significantly between patients and healthy controls (P=0.060).

Profiling of TCR beta VDJ combinations and CDR3 sequences used genomic DNA as the template. TCR repertoire sequencing was run on an Illumina HiSeq 2000. On the study's bioinformatics: TRBV/TRBJ rearrangement plots, CDR3 size and DJ length profiles, and Simpson's diversity index were used to evaluate the repertoires. The immunodominant clone was defined as the most abundant DNA sequence in deep sequencing data. CDR3 amino acid sequences were screened for sharing across subjects and were compared with published repertoires and the VDJdb database. TCRdb took the public reads, trimmed them with fastp at Q25, ran MiXCR for clone calling and kept in-frame beta chains. Records with the same CDR3 protein are collapsed into one entry carrying the most frequent genes and DNA. Here the V and J calls rest on TCRdb's processing, not on the authors' analysis. In all, the sample holds some 150,000 distinct CDR3 sequences, and around two fifths of those were seen once. 8% to 9% of the sample belongs to the ten largest clones.

This chain joins TRBV11-2 to TRBJ2-1, with the D gene call left open. Sequencing input: sorted CD4+, CD8+, or CD8+CD57+ T cells (not recorded which) from PBMCs. This sequence was found in a human donor in good health, serving as a control. CDR3 loop: CASTLSRVYNEQFF. The nucleotide sequence reads TGTGCCAGCACCCTAAGTCGGGTGTACAATGAGCAGTTCTTC.